Shown below are 32 T cell receptor beta chains from a single sample sequenced in a study of CD4+ T cells in melanoma. TCRdb's copy holds only in-frame clones and misses some; the assay was immunoSEQ multiplex PCR. Of roughly 15,000 clones listed, 68% are singletons. Source material: cells from a culture (not recorded whether cultured in vitro). All receptors come from a human donor with melanoma.

J is TRBJ1-3 and V is TRBV14, with TRBD1 matching over 9 bases. CDR3 length: 19 amino acids. CDR1 SGHDN and CDR2 FVKESK come from the germline V gene. Losses at the gene ends were 4 bases for V and 0 bases for J; bases not matched to a gene: 13. Here the CDR3 reads CASSRAGTGSSYSGNTIYF. The CDR3 nucleotides read TGTGCCAGCAGCCGAGCCGGGACAGGGTCCAGCTACTCTGGAAACACCATATATTTT.

The table lists this clone with a count of one. The CDR3 DNA is TGTGCCAGCAGCTTAGGGACAGGCTACGAGCAGTACTTC. The encoded protein is CASSLGTGYEQYF. The rearrangement uses TRBV7-9 and TRBJ2-7; 7 bases align to TRBD1. The CDR3 is made up of 13 amino acids. Trimming cost V 1 base and J 3 bases; bases outside gene matches: 0. Germline CDR1 reads SEHNR; CDR2 reads FQNEAQ (reference sequence).

V is TRBV5-6 and J is TRBJ2-3; D call uncertain. CDR3 length: 15 residues. CDR1 SGHDT and CDR2 YYEEEE come from the germline V gene. Trimming cost V 6 bases and J 2 bases, with 16 bases left between them. CDR3 region: CASTLLSLSTDTQYF. CDR3 nucleotides: TGTGCCAGCACCCTATTGTCCCTTTCCACAGATACGCAGTATTTT.

The chain carries TRBV7-3 and TRBJ2-6; 9 nucleotides match TRBD1. The germline CDR1 and CDR2 sequences are SGHTA and FQGTGA. The junction had 14 bases not matched to a gene; V was cut back by 5 bases and J by 3 bases. CDR3 length: 19 residues. Here the CDR3 reads CASSPVGQGFLGGANVLTF. In DNA form, the CDR3 reads TGTGCCAGCAGCCCGGTGGGACAGGGCTTCCTCGGTGGGGCCAACGTCCTGACTTTC.

This clone turned up a few times. The chain uses TRBV11-2 and TRBJ1-6, with D maybe TRBD1 (6 bases). The CDR3 totals 16 residues. Germline V gene lookup returns CDR1 SGHAT and CDR2 FQNNGV. With 5 bases removed from V and 8 bases from J, the gap between germline ends came to 19 bases. The CDR3 is CASSQSTGTTYSPLHF. DNA of the CDR3: TGTGCCAGCAGCCAATCGACCGGGACAACATATTCACCCCTCCACTTT.

The rearrangement joins TRBV2 to TRBJ1-2; no reliable D call. The CDR3 runs to 13 residues. The V and J ends lost 4 bases and 4 bases respectively, with 10 bases between them. Per germline, CDR1 SNHLY and CDR2 FYNNEI. Here the CDR3 reads CASSAGLSYGYTF. The CDR3 DNA reads as TGTGCCAGCAGTGCCGGGCTTTCCTATGGCTACACCTTC.

This chain joins TRBV6-5 and TRBJ2-7, with D hard to call. The germline V and J ends were trimmed by 0 bases and 6 bases, with 12 bases remaining between them. The CDR3 is 14 residues long. Germline V CDR1 and CDR2: MNHEY, SVGAGI. In DNA, the CDR3 is TGTGCCAGCAGTTACTCGATCCTTAAGGCCGAGCAGTACTTC. Protein sequence: CASSYSILKAEQYF.

V and J are TRBV7-2 and TRBJ2-2; D is perhaps TRBD1 (6 bases). The V end was cut by 6 bases, the J end by 4 bases, with 21 bases between. The CDR3 is made up of 17 amino acids. CDR1 SGHTA and CDR2 FQGNSA come from the germline V gene. The CDR3 sequence: CASSSGPPGHPTGELFF. For the CDR3, the DNA is TGTGCCAGCAGTTCAGGACCGCCGGGACATCCCACCGGGGAGCTGTTTTTT.

This clone was recorded a few times. V gene TRBV5-8 combines with J gene TRBJ1-5; 7 bases map to TRBD1. The CDR3 loop spans 14 amino acids. Germline lookup yields CDR1 SGHTS and CDR2 YDEGEE. The J segment lost 9 bases and the V segment lost 3 bases, leaving 9 bases of the junction unmatched. DNA for the CDR3: TGTGCCAGCAGCTCCCGGACAGGCGTCGGGCCCCAGCATTTT. Amino acid sequence: CASSSRTGVGPQHF.

This clone was seen a handful of times. The chain recombines TRBV7-9 with TRBJ2-7; D is possibly TRBD1 or TRBD2 (6 bases each). The CDR3 totals 15 residues. The germline CDR1 and CDR2 sequences are SEHNR and FQNEAQ (reference sequence). V was pared by 0 bases and J by 0 bases, with 9 bases between. Here the CDR3 DNA reads TGTGCCAGCAGCTTAGCCGGGGGCCGCTCCTACGAGCAGTACTTC. Translation: CASSLAGGRSYEQYF.

The chain links TRBV27 to TRBJ1-6; D might be TRBD1 (5 bases). The CDR3 contains 14 residues. Germline V gene lookup returns CDR1 MNHEY and CDR2 SMNVEV (reference sequence). The V end lost 3 bases, the J end lost 8 bases, and 11 bases lay between the germline ends. CDR3 residues: CASSFQGSDSPLHF. CDR3 nucleotide sequence: TGTGCCAGCAGTTTCCAGGGTAGTGATTCACCCCTCCACTTT.

The V gene is TRBV7-9, the J gene TRBJ1-2; 7 nucleotides line up with TRBD1. CDR3 length: 13 residues. V trimming: 5 bases; J trimming: 8 bases; junction bases outside the gene matches: 8. Germline CDR1 and CDR2: SEHNR and FQNEAQ (reference sequence). The CDR3, as DNA: TGTGCCAGCAGCGAAGGACAGGTTCAAGGCTACACCTTC. Encoded protein: CASSEGQVQGYTF. The full variable domain, in which reference TRBV7-9 and TRBJ1-2 provide the parts outside the CDR3, is DTGVSQNPRHKITKRGQNVTFRCDPISEHNRLYWYRQTLGQGPEFLTYFQNEAQLEKSRLLSDRFSAERPKGSFSTLEIQRTEQGDSAMYLCASSEGQVQGYTFGSGTRLTVV.

CDR3 nucleotides: TGTGCCTCCGCGGGGGGGAGGCACGAGCAGTACTTC. This codes for CASAGGRHEQYF. The chain joins TRBV28 to TRBJ2-7, with TRBD2 matching over 9 bases. Unmatched junction bases numbered 7, after V lost 11 bases and J lost 5 bases. CDR3 length equals 12 residues. Germline V gene lookup returns CDR1 MDHEN and CDR2 SYDVKM.

This chain connects TRBV13 to TRBJ1-2; 8 bases fit TRBD1. The CDR3 runs 17 residues. Trimming cost V 1 base and J 0 bases; bases outside gene matches: 7. Germline assignment: CDR1 PRHDT and CDR2 FYEKMQ (reference sequence). CDR3 nucleotide sequence: TGTGCCAGCAGCTTAGAAGGGACAGGAAGCTCTAACTATGGCTACACCTTC. Translating it yields CASSLEGTGSSNYGYTF.

This clone is a singleton in its sample. This chain joins TRBV6-6 and TRBJ1-2, with 7 nucleotides matching TRBD1. Looked up from germline, CDR1 is MNHNY and CDR2 is SVGAGI (reference sequence). The junction had 10 bases not matched to a gene; V was cut back by 10 bases and J by 5 bases. The CDR3 is 13 residues long. The CDR3 loop reads CAIRYMTGYGYTF. The DNA of the CDR3 is TGTGCCATCAGGTACATGACAGGGTATGGCTACACCTTC.

The chain recombines TRBV13 with TRBJ1-1, with TRBD1 identical over 7 bases. J gave up 4 bases and V 7 bases, and 12 bases lay outside the gene matches. The CDR3 contains 15 residues. Germline CDR1 and CDR2: PRHDT and FYEKMQ (reference sequence). DNA of the CDR3: TGTGCCAGCACCCGGGGGGGACAGTACGGCACTGAAGCTTTCTTT. Protein product: CASTRGGQYGTEAFF.

The chain employs TRBV29-1 and TRBJ2-3, with 12 bases that match TRBD2. CDR3 length: 15 amino acids. Germline assignment: CDR1 SQVTM and CDR2 ANQGSEA. V trimming: 6 bases; J trimming: 4 bases; junction bases outside the gene matches: 8. The CDR3 sequence: CSVKGLAGGPDTQYF. CDR3 DNA: TGCAGCGTCAAAGGTCTAGCGGGGGGGCCAGATACGCAGTATTTT.

V usage is TRBV6-4 and J usage is TRBJ2-2, with TRBD1 matching 8 bases. With V trimmed by 6 bases and J by 5 bases, 11 bases remained unmatched. This CDR3 comprises 16 residues. Germline lookup yields CDR1 MRHNA and CDR2 SNTAGT. The CDR3 region has the DNA TGTGCCAGCAGCCCGAGGCAGGGGGCTTCTACCGGGGAGCTGTTTTTT. It codes for CASSPRQGASTGELFF.

The chain uses TRBV2 and TRBJ1-5; no reliable D call. Trimming took 8 bases from V and 6 from J, leaving 17 bases between them. The CDR3 is 14 amino acids. CDR1 is SNHLY and CDR2 is FYNNEI in the germline V gene. The CDR3 DNA reads as TGTGCCAGCCACCAGGTGAGCGACGGTCAGCCCCAGCATTTT. Its protein is CASHQVSDGQPQHF. The full variable domain, in which reference TRBV2 and TRBJ1-5 provide the parts outside the CDR3, is EPEVTQTPSHQVTQMGQEVILRCVPISNHLYFYWYRQILGQKVEFLVSFYNNEISEKSEIFDDQFSVERPDGSNFTLKIRSTKLEDSAMYFCASHQVSDGQPQHFGDGTRLSIL.

V gene TRBV19 combines with J gene TRBJ1-3; D not certain. With 7 bases removed from V and 9 bases from J, the gap between germline ends came to 19 bases. This CDR3 contains 14 residues. Germline lookup yields CDR1 LNHDA and CDR2 SQIVND (reference sequence). The CDR3 DNA follows: TGTGCCAGTACCTCCTGGGCCACCGGCGGCACCATATATTTT. Protein sequence: CASTSWATGGTIYF. The full variable domain, completed using reference TRBV19 and TRBJ1-3, is DGGITQSPKYLFRKEGQNVTLSCEQNLNHDAMYWYRQDPGQGLRLIYYSQIVNDFQKGDIAEGYSVSREKKESFPLTVTSAQKNPTAFYLCASTSWATGGTIYFGEGSWLTVV.

The J gene is TRBJ2-7, the V gene TRBV6-5, with 7 bases aligning to TRBD2. The CDR3 spans 15 residues. V shed 4 bases and J 3 bases; nucleotides not matched to a gene: 9. The germline V gene encodes CDR1 MNHEY and CDR2 SVGAGI. In DNA, the CDR3 is TGTGCCAGCAGTTCCCTGGGAGGGCCTTACTACGAGCAGTACTTC. Translation gives CASSSLGGPYYEQYF.

This sequence joins TRBV6-6 and TRBJ2-2; the D is unclear. The CDR3 is made up of 14 amino acids. The V gene's germline CDR1 is MNHNY and CDR2 SVGAGI (reference sequence). V was trimmed by 6 bases and J by 5 bases, leaving 13 bases between them. The CDR3 nucleotides are TGTGCCAGCAGCCAGCGACAAGGAACCGGGGAGCTGTTTTTT. Translating gives CASSQRQGTGELFF.

Relative to its sample, this clone is medium-sized (0.01 to 0.1%). The genes are TRBV4-1 and TRBJ1-1, with 7 bases fitting TRBD1. With 4 bases clipped from V and 1 base from J, the junction kept 9 bases outside the gene matches. Per germline, CDR1 MGHRA and CDR2 YSYEKL. There are 16 residues in the CDR3. The CDR3 protein is CASSRGTGTANTEAFF. Here the CDR3 DNA reads TGCGCCAGCAGCCGCGGGACCGGGACAGCGAACACTGAAGCTTTCTTT.

This clone was recorded a few times. The V gene is TRBV7-9, the J gene TRBJ1-1; maybe TRBD1 (5 bases). This CDR3 spans 15 amino acids. The V gene's germline CDR1 is SEHNR and CDR2 FQNEAQ (reference sequence). V lost 5 bases to trimming and J lost 1 base, with 14 bases between them. In DNA form, the CDR3 reads TGTGCCAGCAGCATCTCAGGGTTAAGGAACACTGAAGCTTTCTTT. As protein: CASSISGLRNTEAFF. Based on the CDR3 plus reference TRBV7-9 and TRBJ1-1, the full variable domain is DTGVSQNPRHKITKRGQNVTFRCDPISEHNRLYWYRQTLGQGPEFLTYFQNEAQLEKSRLLSDRFSAERPKGSFSTLEIQRTEQGDSAMYLCASSISGLRNTEAFFGQGTRLTVV.

The V and J genes are TRBV7-3 and TRBJ2-3; D perhaps matches TRBD2 (5 bases). V was shortened by 1 base and J by 1 base, with 9 bases between the two germline ends. CDR1 is SGHTA and CDR2 is FQGTGA in the germline V gene. CDR3 length: 15 residues. CDR3 nucleotide sequence: TGTGCCAGCAGCTTAAGAAGCGGTCGCACAGATACGCAGTATTTT. Encoded protein: CASSLRSGRTDTQYF. Looking up the rest from reference TRBV7-3 and TRBJ2-3 gives the full variable domain: GAGVSQTPSNKVTEKGKYVELRCDPISGHTALYWYRQSLGQGPEFLIYFQGTGAADDSGLPNDRFFAVRPEGSVSTLKIQRTERGDSAVYLCASSLRSGRTDTQYFGPGTRLTVL.

The V and J genes are TRBV4-1 and TRBJ1-6; D unclear. Germline V gene lookup returns CDR1 MGHRA and CDR2 YSYEKL. The germline V and J ends were trimmed by 1 base and 10 bases, with 14 bases remaining between them. This CDR3 region has 15 residues. Written as DNA, the CDR3 is TGCGCCAGCAGCCAAGGACGCAACTTCGGGTCACCCCTCCACTTT. Translation gives CASSQGRNFGSPLHF.

This clone was counted between two and nine times. This chain uses TRBV5-1 with TRBJ1-1; D is unclear. The V end lost 4 bases, the J end lost 3 bases, and 4 bases lay between the germline ends. CDR1 is SGHRS and CDR2 is YFSETQ in the germline V gene. This CDR3 spans 11 amino acids. This CDR3 is CASSDDTEAFF. The CDR3 nucleotides are TGCGCCAGCAGCGATGACACTGAAGCTTTCTTT.

V usage is TRBV5-1 and J usage is TRBJ1-1; TRBD1 matches 9 bases. This CDR3 region has 15 residues. Germline CDR1 and CDR2: SGHRS and YFSETQ. Germline trimming cut 0 bases from V and 11 bases from J; bases unmatched to any gene: 11. The CDR3 bases are TGCGCCAGCAGCTTGGGGGACAGGGCAGGGGTACTCGCTTTCTTT. It specifies CASSLGDRAGVLAFF.

V usage is TRBV5-1 and J usage is TRBJ2-1; D unresolved. Trimming took 2 bases from V and 0 from J, leaving 21 bases between them. The CDR3 runs to 19 residues. The germline CDR1 and CDR2 sequences are SGHRS and YFSETQ. The CDR3 region is CASSFRSGGSFTSYNEQFF. In DNA, the CDR3 is TGCGCCAGCAGCTTCCGTTCGGGCGGATCTTTCACCTCCTACAATGAGCAGTTCTTC.

This clone was recorded once. This sequence joins TRBV10-2 and TRBJ2-3; D not resolved. Deletions cut 6 bases from V and 5 bases from J, with 6 bases between. CDR3 length equals 11 residues. CDR1 WSHSY and CDR2 SAAADI come from the germline V gene. The CDR3 DNA follows: TGCGCCAGCAGGGGCGGAGATACGCAGTATTTT. As protein: CASRGGDTQYF.

This clone was seen more than once but under ten times. The V call is TRBV21-1, the J call TRBJ1-1; the tabulated D call, TRBD1, remains unverified against the DNA. TRBV21-1 is tagged as a pseudogene. The CDR3 loop spans 11 amino acids. CDR3 loop: CASRPGQGAFF. The CDR3 DNA sequence: TGTGCCAGCAGACCGGGACAGGGTGCTTTCTTT.

CDR3 nucleotide sequence: TGTGCCAGCAGCGTACAGGGCGCCTATAATTCACCCCTCCACTTT. Translating it yields CASSVQGAYNSPLHF. The genes are TRBV9 and TRBJ1-6, with D perhaps TRBD1 (5 bases). The length of the CDR3 is 15 residues. Germline V gene sequence: CDR1 SGDLS, CDR2 YYNGEE. V was cut by 1 base and J by 2 bases, with 7 bases left in between.